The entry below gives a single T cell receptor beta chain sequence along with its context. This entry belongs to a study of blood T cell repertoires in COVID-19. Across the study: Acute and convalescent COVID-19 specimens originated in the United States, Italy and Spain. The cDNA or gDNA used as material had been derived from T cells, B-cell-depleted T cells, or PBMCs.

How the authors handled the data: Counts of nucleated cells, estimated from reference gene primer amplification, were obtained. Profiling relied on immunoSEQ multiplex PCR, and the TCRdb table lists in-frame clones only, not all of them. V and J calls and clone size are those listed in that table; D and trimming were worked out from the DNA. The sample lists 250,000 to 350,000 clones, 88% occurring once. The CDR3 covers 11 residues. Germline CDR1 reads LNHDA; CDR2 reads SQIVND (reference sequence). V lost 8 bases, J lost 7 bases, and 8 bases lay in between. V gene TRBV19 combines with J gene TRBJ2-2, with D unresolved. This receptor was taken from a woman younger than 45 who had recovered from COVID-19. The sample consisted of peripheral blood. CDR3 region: CASERGGELFF. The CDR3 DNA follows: TGTGCCAGTGAGAGAGGCGGGGAGCTGTTTTTT.